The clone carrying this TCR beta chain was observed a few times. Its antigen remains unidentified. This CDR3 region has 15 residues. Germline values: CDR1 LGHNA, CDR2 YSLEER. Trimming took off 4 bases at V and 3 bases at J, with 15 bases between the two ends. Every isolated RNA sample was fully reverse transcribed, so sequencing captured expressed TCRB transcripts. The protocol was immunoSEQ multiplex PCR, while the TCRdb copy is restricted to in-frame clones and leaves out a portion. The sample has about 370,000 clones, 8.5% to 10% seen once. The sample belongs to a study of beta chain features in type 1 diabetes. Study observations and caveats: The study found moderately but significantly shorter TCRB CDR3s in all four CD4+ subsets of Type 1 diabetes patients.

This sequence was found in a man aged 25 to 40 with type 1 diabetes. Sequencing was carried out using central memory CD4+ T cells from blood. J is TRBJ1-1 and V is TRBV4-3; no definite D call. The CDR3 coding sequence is TGCGCCAGCAGCCCGATCGGTAAGAAGGACACTGAAGCTTTCTTT. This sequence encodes CASSPIGKKDTEAFF.